The TCR beta chain described here comes from a study of blood T cell repertoires in COVID-19. Germline loops: CDR1 SGHAT, CDR2 FQNNGV. The CDR3 has 14 residues. V gave up 2 bases and J gave up 5 bases, with 12 bases separating them. Here immunoSEQ multiplex PCR was the method, and the copy in TCRdb shows in-frame clones only, minus some. The sample includes about 400,000 clones, about 90% of them seen just once. The rearrangement links TRBV11-2 to TRBJ1-1; D uncertain. The sequenced sample consisted of PBMCs or T cells enriched from blood (not recorded which). The receptor was isolated from a young woman who had recovered from COVID-19. The CDR3 loop is CASSLNPRETEAFF. The CDR3 nucleotides read TGTGCCAGCAGCTTAAACCCGAGGGAAACTGAAGCTTTCTTT.